A selection of T cell receptor beta chains follows, all from one sample in a study of identical twins. TCRdb recomputed calls from the 5' RACE reads with MiXCR, one row per CDR3 protein. The repertoire holds 640,000 or so distinct CDR3 sequences, around 6% seen once, with roughly 1.6% in the top ten. What was sequenced was naive T cells sorted from blood. The source of these receptors is a man aged 18 to 30 in good health. Both conserved end residues are part of each CDR3. The D gene is left open where the match is weak. Some rows mark clone size as missing; the rest say once, few, many or name a class of expanded clone.

TGCGCCAGCAGCCAAGGGGCCGGGGCCAATGAGCAGTTCTTC	CASSQGAGANEQFF	TRBJ2-1	NA	NA	TRBV4-1
TGTGCCAGCAAGGGACAGATTAATGAAAAACTGTTTTTT	CASKGQINEKLFF	TRBJ1-4	many	TRBD1	TRBV2
TGCAGTGCTAGAGGCCTTAACAGGGGGGGCGACAATGAGCAGTTCTTC	CSARGLNRGGDNEQFF	TRBJ2-1	many	NA	TRBV20-1
TGTGCCAGCAGTGGAACCGGGACTCAGAACACTGAAGCTTTCTTT	CASSGTGTQNTEAFF	TRBJ1-1	few	NA	TRBV2
TGTGCCAGCAGTTACGGGACAGGGGGTTCACCCCTCCACTTT	CASSYGTGGSPLHF	TRBJ1-6	many	TRBD1	TRBV6-5
TGTGCCACCAGCAGAGAAGGCGGGAGTCGGGATACGCAGTATTTT	CATSREGGSRDTQYF	TRBJ2-3	NA	TRBD2	TRBV15
TGTGCCATTTTTGCCACGGGGGGAAACAATGAGCAGTTCTTC	CAIFATGGNNEQFF	TRBJ2-1	few	TRBD2	TRBV27
TGTGCCAGCAGCTTAGGGGGACTATCCGGGGAGCTGTTTTTT	CASSLGGLSGELFF	TRBJ2-2	NA	TRBD2	TRBV7-9
TGTGCCAGCAGTTCCCCGGGTAGGGAGCAGTACTTC	CASSSPGREQYF	TRBJ2-7	many	NA	TRBV7-9
TGTGCCAGCAGCTCTGTGCAGGGGAAGAATGAGCAGTTCTTC	CASSSVQGKNEQFF	TRBJ2-1	NA	NA	TRBV7-9
TGCGCCAGCAGCCCGTGGAGGGGTAGCACAGATACTCAGTATTTT	CASSPWRGSTDTQYF	TRBJ2-3	few	NA	TRBV4-3
TGTGCCAGCAGTTGCCCGCCCGGGACTAGCGGGAGGCCCTACCAAGAGACCCAGTACTTC	CASSCPPGTSGRPYQETQYF	TRBJ2-5	many	TRBD2	TRBV28
TGCAGCGTGACCCTTCAGGGTACCGGGGAGCTGTTTTTT	CSVTLQGTGELFF	TRBJ2-2	many	NA	TRBV29-1
TGTGCCAGCAGCACCGGGACTAGCGGGAACAATGAGCAGTTCTTC	CASSTGTSGNNEQFF	TRBJ2-1	many	TRBD2	TRBV7-3
TGTGCCAGCAGCGTCGGTAGATTCGACACCGGGGAGCTGTTTTTT	CASSVGRFDTGELFF	TRBJ2-2	many	NA	TRBV9
TGCAGTGCTACAAACCGGACAGGTTGGGACATTCAGTACTTC	CSATNRTGWDIQYF	TRBJ2-4	many	TRBD1	TRBV20-1
TGTGCCAGTAGCCCTAACTTGGGTGAGCAGTTCTTC	CASSPNLGEQFF	TRBJ2-1	NA	NA	TRBV19
TGTGCCAGCAGTTTCTACAATAATTCACCCCTCCACTTT	CASSFYNNSPLHF	TRBJ1-6	many	NA	TRBV27
TGTGCCAGCAGTTACGTGACAGGGGAACAGCCCCAGCATTTT	CASSYVTGEQPQHF	TRBJ1-5	few	TRBD1	TRBV6-5
TGTGCCAGCAGTCTAGCGGGAGAAGGAACCGGGGAGCTGTTTTTT	CASSLAGEGTGELFF	TRBJ2-2	NA	TRBD2	TRBV28
TGTGCCACCAGTGATTTCGGGAACACTGAAGCTTTCTTT	CATSDFGNTEAFF	TRBJ1-1	many	NA	TRBV24-1
TGTGCCAGCAGTCTCCAACTAGCGGGAGCCGGGAATGAGCAGTTCTTC	CASSLQLAGAGNEQFF	TRBJ2-1	NA	TRBD2	TRBV6-2/TRBV6-3
TGCAGTGCTAGAGATCAGAATAGCTCCTATAATTCACCCCTCCACTTT	CSARDQNSSYNSPLHF	TRBJ1-6	few	NA	TRBV20-1
TGTGCCAGCAGTTTTGGCCCCCTACAAGAGACCCAGTACTTC	CASSFGPLQETQYF	TRBJ2-5	many	NA	TRBV27
TGTGCCAGCAGCCCCCCGGGACTAGCGGAAAGCACCGGGGAGCTGTTTTTT	CASSPPGLAESTGELFF	TRBJ2-2	NA	TRBD2	TRBV7-3
TGCAGTGCTGCAAACAGGGGGTCAGGTGAAAAACTGTTTTTT	CSAANRGSGEKLFF	TRBJ1-4	NA	TRBD1	TRBV20-1
TGCAGTGCTCCTCCCCCAGGGGTAGTGGACGGAACCGGGGAGCTGTTTTTT	CSAPPPGVVDGTGELFF	TRBJ2-2	many	NA	TRBV20-1
TGTGCCAGCAGCCAAGGTGACATCACTAATGAAAAACTGTTTTTT	CASSQGDITNEKLFF	TRBJ1-4	many	NA	TRBV4-2
TGTGCCACCAGCAGAGGCTCGACTCGGGGTAGCGAGCAGTTCTTC	CATSRGSTRGSEQFF	TRBJ2-1	few	NA	TRBV15
TGTGCCACCAGTGGACAGGGGGCGGTGACCCAGTACTTC	CATSGQGAVTQYF	TRBJ2-5	NA	TRBD1	TRBV24-1
TGTGCCAGCAGCTTGATAGGCCCAGGGATGGGTTATGGCTACACCTTC	CASSLIGPGMGYGYTF	TRBJ1-2	NA	NA	TRBV5-6
TGCAGTATACGGACTGTCTACAATGAGCAGTTCTTC	CSIRTVYNEQFF	TRBJ2-1	many	NA	TRBV20-1
TGTGCCAGCAGCCCCGGACAGGAACGTGGAAAACTGTTTTTT	CASSPGQERGKLFF	TRBJ1-4	NA	TRBD1	TRBV4-2
TGCAGCGTTGAGGGCAGGGGTTTTATAACTGAAGCTTTCTTT	CSVEGRGFITEAFF	TRBJ1-1	many	NA	TRBV29-1
TGTGCCAGCAACATCGGGACACCGAATCAGCCCCAGCATTTT	CASNIGTPNQPQHF	TRBJ1-5	many	NA	TRBV12-3/TRBV12-4
TGTGCCAGCAGCCCCGGATGGAATCAGCCCCAGCATTTT	CASSPGWNQPQHF	TRBJ1-5	many	NA	TRBV12-3/TRBV12-4
TGTGCCAGCAGCTTGAGTAGAGCCGGGGAGCTGTTTTTT	CASSLSRAGELFF	TRBJ2-2	many	NA	TRBV5-6
TGCAGTGCTAGAGACCCGAGTAGAGGCACAGATACGCAGTATTTT	CSARDPSRGTDTQYF	TRBJ2-3	few	NA	TRBV20-1
TGTGCCAGCAGTTACTCGATAAGCGGAGGGGTCGAGCAGTACTTC	CASSYSISGGVEQYF	TRBJ2-7	NA	NA	TRBV6-2/TRBV6-3
TGTGCCACCGCAAACGACCGGACTCCTGAGCAGTTCTTC	CATANDRTPEQFF	TRBJ2-1	many	NA	TRBV24-1
TGTGCCAGCAGCCAGGGGCACTATACCGGGGAGCTGTTTTTT	CASSQGHYTGELFF	TRBJ2-2	NA	NA	TRBV7-9
TGCAGCGCAATAGCGGGAGAAACCGGGGAGCTGTTTTTT	CSAIAGETGELFF	TRBJ2-2	NA	TRBD2	TRBV29-1
TGTGCCACCAGTGATACGGGAGCGGGGGAGCAGTTCTTC	CATSDTGAGEQFF	TRBJ2-1	many	TRBD2	TRBV24-1
TGTGCCAGCAGCCAAGGGCGGACTAGCGTGTACAATGAGCAGTTCTTC	CASSQGRTSVYNEQFF	TRBJ2-1	few	TRBD2	TRBV14
TGTGCCAGCCAGATCCAGCGGGACGCCTACGAGCAGTACTTC	CASQIQRDAYEQYF	TRBJ2-7	many	TRBD2	TRBV27
TGCGCCAGCAGATCACAGACGAACACCGGGGAGCTGTTTTTT	CASRSQTNTGELFF	TRBJ2-2	many	NA	TRBV5-1
TGTGCCAGCGGCAATCCCGGAAGCATCGAAGCTTTCTTT	CASGNPGSIEAFF	TRBJ1-1	many	NA	TRBV12-3/TRBV12-4
TGCGCCAGCAGCTTGGTTCAGGGGAACACTGAAGCTTTCTTT	CASSLVQGNTEAFF	TRBJ1-1	many	NA	TRBV5-1
TGTGCCACCAGTGATGGGACTCGTCAATTGCAGTATTTT	CATSDGTRQLQYF	TRBJ2-3	NA	NA	TRBV24-1
TGCAGCGTGTTACTGGGGGCGGAAAACATTCAGTACTTC	CSVLLGAENIQYF	TRBJ2-4	few	NA	TRBV29-1
TGTGCCAGCAGTTATACTAGCGGGAGTATGAATGAGCAGTTCTTC	CASSYTSGSMNEQFF	TRBJ2-1	few	TRBD2	TRBV12-3/TRBV12-4
TGTGCCATCAGTGCGGACTTTGGGCGCCACAATGAGCAGTTCTTC	CAISADFGRHNEQFF	TRBJ2-1	many	NA	TRBV10-3
TGCAGCGTTGCTAGCGAAGAGACCCAGTACTTC	CSVASEETQYF	TRBJ2-5	many	NA	TRBV29-1
TGCAGTGCTAGCTCCGGGTCCTCATATGGCTACACCTTC	CSASSGSSYGYTF	TRBJ1-2	few	NA	TRBV20-1
TGTGCCAGCACCCCGGGACTAGGAGGGGATGAGCAGTTCTTC	CASTPGLGGDEQFF	TRBJ2-1	NA	TRBD2	TRBV5-6
TGTGCCAGCAGCGTAGATCCCGACCCTGGGATCCAGCCCCAGCATTTT	CASSVDPDPGIQPQHF	TRBJ1-5	few	NA	TRBV9
TGCAGTGCTAGGGACGTCCTCACAGATACGCAGTATTTT	CSARDVLTDTQYF	TRBJ2-3	NA	NA	TRBV20-1
TGTGCCAGCAGCTTAGTAGTGGGGATGGGGGAGACCCAGTACTTC	CASSLVVGMGETQYF	TRBJ2-5	NA	NA	TRBV7-2
TGTGCCAGCAGCTTAGCGCGTGAGAGTTCTAGCACAGATACGCAGTATTTT	CASSLARESSSTDTQYF	TRBJ2-3	NA	NA	TRBV7-9